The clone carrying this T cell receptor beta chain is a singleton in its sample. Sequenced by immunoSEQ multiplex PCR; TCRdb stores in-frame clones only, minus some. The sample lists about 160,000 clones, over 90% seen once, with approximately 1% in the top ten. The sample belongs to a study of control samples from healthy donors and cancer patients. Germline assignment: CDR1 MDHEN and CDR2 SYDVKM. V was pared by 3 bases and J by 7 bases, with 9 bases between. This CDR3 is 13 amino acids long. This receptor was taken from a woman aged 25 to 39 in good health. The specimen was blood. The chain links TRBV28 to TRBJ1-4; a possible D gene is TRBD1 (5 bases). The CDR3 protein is CASSFGGVEKLFF. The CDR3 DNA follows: TGTGCCAGCAGTTTTGGAGGGGTTGAAAAACTGTTTTTT.